This T cell receptor beta chain was sequenced during a study of metastatic and nonmetastatic thyroid tumors. This CDR3 is 17 amino acids long. Germline CDR1 WNHNN, CDR2 SYGVQD (reference sequence). Trimming pared 3 bases from V and 0 bases from J, leaving 16 bases between. This clone came up many times. Thyroid surgery was preceded by no treatment in any patient. TCRdb re-called the PCR reads with MiXCR. The table has 35,000 to 50,000 clones, 4% to 5% seen once. The V gene is TRBV10-1, the J gene TRBJ2-3, with D possibly matching TRBD2 (5 bases). The specimen sequenced was blood. This TCR was sampled from a female donor with papillary thyroid cancer or a benign thyroid nodule (not recorded which). Some clones in this sample may be carry-over from other donors' samples. CDR3 region: CASSDDSGITSTDTQYF. CDR3 in DNA: TGCGCCAGCAGTGATGATTCGGGAATCACTAGCACAGATACGCAGTATTTT.